This entry concerns a single TCR beta chain. This sample stems from a study of blood T cell repertoires in COVID-19. For the study at large: Acute and convalescent COVID-19 specimens originated in the United States, Italy and Spain.

Original handling: For nucleated cells, counts were estimated from reference gene primer amplification. TCRdb keeps only in-frame clones here, not all; method: immunoSEQ multiplex PCR. That table supplies the V and J calls and clone size; D and trimming were determined from the DNA. The table shows under 150,000 clones, with 88% occurring only once. This CDR3 spans 14 amino acids. V lost 0 bases, J lost 7 bases, and 10 bases lay in between. CDR1 is SGHRS, CDR2 YFSETQ, per germline. The chain combines TRBV5-1 with TRBJ2-2; D is unclear. Sequencing was carried out using peripheral blood. The origin of this receptor is a woman in her seventies who had recovered from COVID-19. The CDR3 DNA follows: TGCGCCAGCAGCTTGGATCCGACAAGCGGGGAGCTGTTTTTT. Its translation: CASSLDPTSGELFF.